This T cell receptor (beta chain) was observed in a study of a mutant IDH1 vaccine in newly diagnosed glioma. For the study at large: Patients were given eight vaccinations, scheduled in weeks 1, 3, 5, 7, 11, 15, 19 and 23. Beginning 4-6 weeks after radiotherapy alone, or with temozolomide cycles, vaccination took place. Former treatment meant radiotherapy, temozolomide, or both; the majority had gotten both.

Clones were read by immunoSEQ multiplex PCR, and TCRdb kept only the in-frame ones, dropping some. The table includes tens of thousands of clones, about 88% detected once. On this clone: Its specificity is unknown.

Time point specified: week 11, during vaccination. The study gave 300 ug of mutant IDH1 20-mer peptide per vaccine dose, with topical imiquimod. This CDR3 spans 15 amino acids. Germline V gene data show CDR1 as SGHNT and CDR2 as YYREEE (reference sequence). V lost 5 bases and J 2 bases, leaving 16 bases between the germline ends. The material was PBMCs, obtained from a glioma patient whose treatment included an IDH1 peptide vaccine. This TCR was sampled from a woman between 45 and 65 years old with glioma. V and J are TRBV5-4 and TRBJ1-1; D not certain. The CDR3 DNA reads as TGTGCCAGCAGTTTAGAGTCCGGGATTAACACTGAAGCTTTCTTT. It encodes CASSLESGINTEAFF.